The 18 T cell receptor beta chains listed next were all sequenced from one sample in a study of radiation and T cells in renal cell carcinoma. Time point given: baseline pretreatment blood. Treatment indicated: 15 Gy SBRT to primary tumor, nephrectomy 4 weeks later. Clones were read by immunoSEQ multiplex PCR, and TCRdb kept only the in-frame ones, dropping some. The repertoire holds some 150,000 clones, with roughly 90% as singletons. The input for sequencing was blood, taken from a patient whose treatment included radiotherapy and nephrectomy. The receptors derive from a woman aged 45-65 years with renal cell carcinoma.

The chain uses TRBV5-6 and TRBJ1-2; no clear D gene. This CDR3 has 11 amino acids. V was shortened by 0 bases and J by 8 bases, with 5 bases between the two germline ends. Germline V gives CDR1 SGHDT, CDR2 YYEEEE. The CDR3 here is CASSLGTGYTF. DNA for the CDR3: TGTGCCAGCAGCTTGGGTACGGGCTACACCTTC.

This sequence joins TRBV19 and TRBJ2-2, with a weak D call TRBD1 (5 bases). Germline-derived CDR1 and CDR2 are LNHDA and SQIVND (reference sequence). V was trimmed by 3 bases and J by 2 bases, leaving 10 bases between them. The CDR3 covers 15 residues. The CDR3 DNA sequence: TGTGCCAGTAGTATCGGGCAGGGAAACACCGGGGAGCTGTTTTTT. Translated: CASSIGQGNTGELFF.

CDR3 residues: CASSLFTGRPGNTIYF. CDR3 nucleotide sequence: TGTGCCAGCAGCTTGTTTACGGGGCGCCCTGGAAACACCATATATTTT. The J gene is TRBJ1-3, the V gene TRBV5-6, with a weak D call TRBD1 (5 bases). This CDR3 comprises 16 residues. From germline, CDR1 is SGHDT and CDR2 YYEEEE. The V end was cut by 1 base, the J end by 2 bases, with 13 bases between.

The chain carries TRBV7-9 and TRBJ2-6, with D unresolved. CDR3 length: 17 amino acids. Germline values: CDR1 SEHNR, CDR2 FQNEAQ (reference sequence). Trimming took 2 bases from V and 4 from J, leaving 15 bases between them. CDR3 amino acids: CASSLQALPWGANVLTF. CDR3 nucleotide sequence: TGTGCCAGCAGCTTACAAGCCCTACCGTGGGGGGCCAACGTCCTGACTTTC.

The chain uses TRBV7-9 and TRBJ2-7; tentative D call: TRBD2 (7 bases). Trimming removed 6 bases from V and 0 bases from J, with 18 bases in between. Germline V gives CDR1 SEHNR, CDR2 FQNEAQ (reference sequence). The CDR3 totals 16 residues. The chain's CDR3 is CASRPPGGDTSYEQYF. The CDR3 DNA sequence: TGTGCCAGCAGACCCCCGGGGGGCGACACCTCCTACGAGCAGTACTTC.

The rearrangement uses TRBV6-6 and TRBJ1-1; the D gene is possibly TRBD1 (5 bases). CDR1 and CDR2 from the germline V gene are MNHNY and SVGAGI (reference sequence). The V gene lost 3 bases and the J gene lost 1 base, with 9 bases spanning the gap. CDR3 length: 14 amino acids. The CDR3 DNA reads as TGTGCCAGCAGTTATAGTGGGGGGAACACTGAAGCTTTCTTT. This translates into CASSYSGGNTEAFF.

This clone showed up just once. The V and J genes are TRBV5-1 and TRBJ1-2; possibly TRBD1 for D (5 bases). This CDR3 has 14 residues. Germline assignment: CDR1 SGHRS and CDR2 YFSETQ. Trimming cost V 0 bases and J 4 bases, with 10 bases left between them. CDR3 in DNA: TGCGCCAGCAGCTTGGCGGGGCCAGGCTATGGCTACACCTTC. Amino acids: CASSLAGPGYGYTF. The variable domain in full, completed from reference TRBV5-1 and TRBJ1-2, reads KAGVTQTPRYLIKTRGQQVTLSCSPISGHRSVSWYQQTPGQGLQFLFEYFSETQRNKGNFPGRFSGRQFSNSRSEMNVSTLELGDSALYLCASSLAGPGYGYTFGSGTRLTVV.

A word on this clone: Its ends do not fully match the called genes, so a read error is possible. The CDR3 region is CASNLGDSDYGYTF. The CDR3 nucleotides are TGTGCCAGCAACTTAGGGGATTCTGACTATGGCTACACCTTC. The chain carries TRBV7-9 and TRBJ1-2, with D perhaps matching TRBD1 (5 bases). Germline V CDR1 and CDR2: SEHNR, FQNEAQ (reference sequence). This CDR3 comprises 14 residues.

This chain uses TRBV18 with TRBJ1-6, with D perhaps TRBD1 (5 bases). V gave up 5 bases and J gave up 7 bases, with 15 bases separating them. CDR1 is KGHSH, CDR2 LQKENI, per germline. CDR3 size: 15 residues. The CDR3: CASSTRRGLNSPLHF. The CDR3, as DNA: TGTGCCAGCTCAACCCGTCGGGGCTTGAATTCACCCCTCCACTTT.

V and J are TRBV5-1 and TRBJ2-5, with D uncertain. The CDR3 contains 14 residues. Looked up from germline, CDR1 is SGHRS and CDR2 is YFSETQ. V shed 1 base and J shed 2 bases, with 9 bases lying between them. The CDR3 loop reads CASSLSASQETQYF. The CDR3 nucleotides are TGCGCCAGCAGCTTGAGCGCATCACAAGAGACCCAGTACTTC. The full variable domain, its missing parts supplied by reference TRBV5-1 and TRBJ2-5, is KAGVTQTPRYLIKTRGQQVTLSCSPISGHRSVSWYQQTPGQGLQFLFEYFSETQRNKGNFPGRFSGRQFSNSRSEMNVSTLELGDSALYLCASSLSASQETQYFGPGTRLLVL.

The V gene is TRBV25-1, the J gene TRBJ1-5, with D tentatively TRBD1 (5 bases). Germline lookup yields CDR1 MGHDK and CDR2 SYGVNS. V lost 8 bases, J lost 9 bases, and 23 bases lay in between. The CDR3 runs to 15 residues. CDR3 in DNA: TGTGCCAGCCCCTCCAGGGAGGGAGTTGACGTGCCCCAGCATTTT. Its translation is CASPSREGVDVPQHF.

DNA of the CDR3: TGCAGCGTTGTGAGACTAGCGGGGGAGCAGTATTTT. Translated, it gives CSVVRLAGEQYF. The chain recombines TRBV29-1 with TRBJ2-3; TRBD2 matches 12 bases. Germline CDR1 and CDR2: SQVTM and ANQGSEA. The CDR3 runs to 12 residues. Trimming at V came to 4 bases and at J to 11 bases, leaving 4 bases not matched to a gene.

The rearrangement links TRBV19 to TRBJ1-1; D might be TRBD1 (6 bases). The CDR3 is made up of 14 amino acids. The V end lost 6 bases, the J end lost 8 bases, and 19 bases lay between the germline ends. From germline, CDR1 is LNHDA and CDR2 SQIVND (reference sequence). The CDR3 spells CASRIATGTGEAFF. CDR3 nucleotides: TGTGCCAGTAGGATCGCGACAGGAACCGGAGAAGCTTTCTTT.

The chain links TRBV7-9 to TRBJ2-7; a weak D match, TRBD1 (5 bases). V shed 5 bases and J shed 3 bases, with 11 bases lying between them. This CDR3 spans 13 amino acids. Germline assignment: CDR1 SEHNR and CDR2 FQNEAQ (reference sequence). As DNA, the CDR3 is TGTGCCAGCAGCCGAGACAGATACTACGAGCAGTACTTC. Its protein is CASSRDRYYEQYF.

The V gene is TRBV5-6, the J gene TRBJ2-3; 10 bases match TRBD2. Looked up from germline, CDR1 is SGHDT and CDR2 is YYEEEE. V was clipped by 1 base and J by 4 bases; unmatched bases: 3. The CDR3 is 15 residues long. DNA for the CDR3: TGTGCCAGCAGCTTGCGGCTAGCGGGGGCAGATACGCAGTATTTT. Residues: CASSLRLAGADTQYF.

The gene calls are TRBV5-4 and TRBJ2-3; the D gene is possibly TRBD1 (6 bases). The germline V gene encodes CDR1 SGHNT and CDR2 YYREEE (reference sequence). Between the trimmed V and J ends, which lost 2 bases and 0 bases, there was a span of 7 bases. The CDR3 consists of 14 residues. The CDR3 DNA sequence: TGTGCCAGCAGCTTAGGACAGAGCACAGATACGCAGTATTTT. Residues: CASSLGQSTDTQYF.

On this clone itself: Because it lacks the conserved phenylalanine or tryptophan at the end, this CDR3 is likely a read error. The chain employs TRBV6-5 and TRBJ2-7; D ambiguous. The CDR3 runs to 11 residues. Trimming took 0 bases from V and 6 from J, leaving 3 bases between them. In germline, CDR1 is MNHEY, CDR2 SVGAGI. Here the CDR3 reads CASSYSTEQYL. The CDR3 DNA reads as TGTGCCAGCAGTTACTCGACCGAGCAGTACCTC.

The chain is built from TRBV18 and TRBJ2-7, with D perhaps matching TRBD1 (5 bases). The length of the CDR3 is 15 residues. Between the trimmed V and J ends, which lost 1 base and 4 bases, there was a span of 14 bases. Germline loops: CDR1 KGHSH, CDR2 LQKENI. The CDR3 here is CASSPLADSPYEQYF. In DNA, the CDR3 is TGTGCCAGCTCACCACTAGCCGACAGCCCTTACGAGCAGTACTTC.